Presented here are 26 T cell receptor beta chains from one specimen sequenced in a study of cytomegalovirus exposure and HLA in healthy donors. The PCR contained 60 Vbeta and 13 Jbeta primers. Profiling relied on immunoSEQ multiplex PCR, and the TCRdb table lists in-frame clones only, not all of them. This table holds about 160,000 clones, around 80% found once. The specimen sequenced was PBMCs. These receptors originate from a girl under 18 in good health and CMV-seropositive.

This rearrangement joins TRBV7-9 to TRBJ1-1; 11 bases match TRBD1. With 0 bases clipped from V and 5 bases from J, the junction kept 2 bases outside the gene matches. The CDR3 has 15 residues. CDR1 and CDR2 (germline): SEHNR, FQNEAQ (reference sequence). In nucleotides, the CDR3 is TGTGCCAGCAGCTTAGCGGGACAGGGGGGGACTGAAGCTTTCTTT. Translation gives CASSLAGQGGTEAFF.

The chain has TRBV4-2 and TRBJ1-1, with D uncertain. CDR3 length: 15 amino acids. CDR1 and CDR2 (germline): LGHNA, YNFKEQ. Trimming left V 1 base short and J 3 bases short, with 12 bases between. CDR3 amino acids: CASSQAKTEYTEAFF. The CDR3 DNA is TGTGCCAGCAGCCAAGCCAAGACGGAGTACACTGAAGCTTTCTTT.

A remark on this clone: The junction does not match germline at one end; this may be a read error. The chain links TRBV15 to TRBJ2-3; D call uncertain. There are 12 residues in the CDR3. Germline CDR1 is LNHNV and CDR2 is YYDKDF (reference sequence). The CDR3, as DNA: TGTGCCATCAGCAGAGGTGCGGATACGCAGTATTTT. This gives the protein CAISRGADTQYF.

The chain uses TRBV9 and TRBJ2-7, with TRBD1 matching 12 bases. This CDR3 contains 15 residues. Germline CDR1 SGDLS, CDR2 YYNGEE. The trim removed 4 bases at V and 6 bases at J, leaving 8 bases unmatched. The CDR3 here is CASSHRGTGGVEQYF. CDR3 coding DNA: TGTGCCAGCAGCCACCGAGGGACAGGGGGCGTCGAGCAGTACTTC. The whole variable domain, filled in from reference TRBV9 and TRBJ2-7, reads DSGVTQTPKHLITATGQRVTLRCSPRSGDLSVYWYQQSLDQGLQFLIQYYNGEERAKGNILERFSAQQFPDLHSELNLSSLELGDSALYFCASSHRGTGGVEQYFGPGTRLTVT.

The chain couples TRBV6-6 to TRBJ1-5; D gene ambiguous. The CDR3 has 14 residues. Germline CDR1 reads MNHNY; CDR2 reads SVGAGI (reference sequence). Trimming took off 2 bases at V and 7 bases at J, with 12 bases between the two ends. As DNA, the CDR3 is TGTGCCAGCAGTTACCTGTCGGGAATCCAGCCCCAGCATTTT. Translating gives CASSYLSGIQPQHF.

CDR3: CASSGGQGLTYEQYF. The DNA of the CDR3 is TGTGCCAGCAGCGGAGGACAGGGTCTGACCTACGAGCAGTACTTC. The chain employs TRBV7-6 and TRBJ2-7; 8 nucleotides match TRBD1. CDR3 size: 15 residues. CDR1 SGHVS and CDR2 FNYEAQ come from the germline V gene. J gave up 2 bases and V 5 bases, and 8 bases lay outside the gene matches.

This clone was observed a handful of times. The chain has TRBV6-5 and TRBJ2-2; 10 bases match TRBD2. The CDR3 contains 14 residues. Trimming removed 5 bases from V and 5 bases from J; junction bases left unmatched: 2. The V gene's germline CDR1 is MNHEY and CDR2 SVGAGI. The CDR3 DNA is TGTGCCAGCAGTATTAGCGGGAGGACCGGGGAGCTGTTTTTT. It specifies CASSISGRTGELFF.

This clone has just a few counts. This CDR3 reads CSARQGGRSYEQYF. The DNA for the CDR3 is TGCAGCGCTCGACAGGGTGGCCGATCCTACGAGCAGTACTTC. This rearrangement joins TRBV29-1 to TRBJ2-7; the match to TRBD1 covers 7 bases. V shed 7 bases and J 1 base; nucleotides not matched to a gene: 10. The CDR3 is made up of 14 amino acids. CDR1 and CDR2 from the germline V gene are SQVTM and ANQGSEA.

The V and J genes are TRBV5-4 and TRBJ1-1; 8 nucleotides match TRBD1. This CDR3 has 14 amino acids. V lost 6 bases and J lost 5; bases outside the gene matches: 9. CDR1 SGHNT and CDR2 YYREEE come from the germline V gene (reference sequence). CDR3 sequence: CASTLGQGGTEAFF. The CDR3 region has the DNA TGTGCCAGCACCCTAGGACAGGGCGGGACTGAAGCTTTCTTT.

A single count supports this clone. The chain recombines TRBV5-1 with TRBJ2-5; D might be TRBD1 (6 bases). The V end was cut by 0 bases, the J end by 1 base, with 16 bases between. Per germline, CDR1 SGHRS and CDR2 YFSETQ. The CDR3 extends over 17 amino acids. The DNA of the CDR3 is TGCGCCAGCAGCTTGGATTGGAGCGTGACAGGCCAAGAGACCCAGTACTTC. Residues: CASSLDWSVTGQETQYF.

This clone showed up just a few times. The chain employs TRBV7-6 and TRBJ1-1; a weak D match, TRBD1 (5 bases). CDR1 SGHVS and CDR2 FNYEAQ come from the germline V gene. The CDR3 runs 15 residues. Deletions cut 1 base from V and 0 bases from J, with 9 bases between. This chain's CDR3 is CASSLGWGMNTEAFF. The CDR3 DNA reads TGTGCCAGCAGCTTAGGTTGGGGCATGAACACTGAAGCTTTCTTT.

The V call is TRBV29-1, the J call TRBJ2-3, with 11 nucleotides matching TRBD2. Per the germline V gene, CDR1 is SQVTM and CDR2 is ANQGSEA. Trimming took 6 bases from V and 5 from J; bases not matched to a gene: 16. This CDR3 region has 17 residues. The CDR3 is CSVDSYLAGGPQDTQYF. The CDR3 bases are TGCAGCGTGGACTCCTATTTAGCGGGAGGGCCACAAGATACGCAGTATTTT.

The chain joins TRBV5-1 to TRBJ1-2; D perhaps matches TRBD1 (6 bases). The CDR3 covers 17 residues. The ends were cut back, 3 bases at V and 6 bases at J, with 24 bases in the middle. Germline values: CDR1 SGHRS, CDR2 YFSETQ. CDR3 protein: CASSSRGNAGNYDGYTF. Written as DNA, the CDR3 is TGCGCCAGCAGCTCCAGGGGAAACGCGGGCAACTACGATGGCTACACCTTC. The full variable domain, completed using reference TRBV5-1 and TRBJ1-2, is KAGVTQTPRYLIKTRGQQVTLSCSPISGHRSVSWYQQTPGQGLQFLFEYFSETQRNKGNFPGRFSGRQFSNSRSEMNVSTLELGDSALYLCASSSRGNAGNYDGYTFGSGTRLTVV.

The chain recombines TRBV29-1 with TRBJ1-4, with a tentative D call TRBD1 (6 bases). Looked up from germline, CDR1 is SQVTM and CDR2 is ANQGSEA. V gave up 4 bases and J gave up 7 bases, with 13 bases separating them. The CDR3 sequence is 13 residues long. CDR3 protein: CSVVLDSPEKLFF. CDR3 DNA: TGCAGCGTTGTCCTGGACAGTCCTGAAAAACTGTTTTTT.

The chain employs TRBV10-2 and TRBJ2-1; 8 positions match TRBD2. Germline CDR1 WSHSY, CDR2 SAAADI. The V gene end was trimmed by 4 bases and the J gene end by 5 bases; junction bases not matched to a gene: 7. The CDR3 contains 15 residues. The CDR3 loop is CASSVRGSGNNEQFF. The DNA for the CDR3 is TGCGCCAGCAGTGTCCGGGGTAGCGGGAACAATGAGCAGTTCTTC.

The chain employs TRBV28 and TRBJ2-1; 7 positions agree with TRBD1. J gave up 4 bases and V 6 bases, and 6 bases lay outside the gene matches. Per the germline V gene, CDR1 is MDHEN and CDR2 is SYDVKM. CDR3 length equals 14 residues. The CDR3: CASSRDSRYNEQFF. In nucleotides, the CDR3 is TGTGCCAGCAGCCGGGACAGCCGATACAATGAGCAGTTCTTC.

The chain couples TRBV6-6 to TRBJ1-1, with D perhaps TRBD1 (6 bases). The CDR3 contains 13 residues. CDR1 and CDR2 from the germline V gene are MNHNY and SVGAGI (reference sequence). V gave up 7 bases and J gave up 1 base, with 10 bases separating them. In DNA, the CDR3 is TGTGCCAGCATTGGACAGACGAACACTGAAGCTTTCTTT. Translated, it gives CASIGQTNTEAFF.

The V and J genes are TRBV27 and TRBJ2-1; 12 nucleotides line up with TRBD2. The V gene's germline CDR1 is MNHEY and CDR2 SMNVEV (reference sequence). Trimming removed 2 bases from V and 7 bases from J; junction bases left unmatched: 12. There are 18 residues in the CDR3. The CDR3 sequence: CASSLASGRDGVWNEQFF. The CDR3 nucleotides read TGTGCCAGCAGTTTAGCTAGCGGGAGGGACGGGGTTTGGAATGAGCAGTTCTTC.

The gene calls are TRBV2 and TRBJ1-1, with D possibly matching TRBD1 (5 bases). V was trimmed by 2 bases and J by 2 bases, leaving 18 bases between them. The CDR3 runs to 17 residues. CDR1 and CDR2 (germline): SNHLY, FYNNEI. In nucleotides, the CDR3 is TGTGCCAGCAGTGAATTTGTTCCGGGACTTATAAACACTGAAGCTTTCTTT. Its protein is CASSEFVPGLINTEAFF.

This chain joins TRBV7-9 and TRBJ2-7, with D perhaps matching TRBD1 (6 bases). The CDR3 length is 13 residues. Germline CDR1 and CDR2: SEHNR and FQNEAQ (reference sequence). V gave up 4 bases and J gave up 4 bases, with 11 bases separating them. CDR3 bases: TGTGCCAGCAGCTCTGTTCAGGGGTACGAGCAGTACTTC. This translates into CASSSVQGYEQYF.

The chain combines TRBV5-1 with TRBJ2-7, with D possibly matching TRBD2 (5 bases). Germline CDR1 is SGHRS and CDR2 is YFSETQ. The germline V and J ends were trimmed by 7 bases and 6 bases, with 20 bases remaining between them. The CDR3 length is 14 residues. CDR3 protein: CASGDRGPAGEQYF. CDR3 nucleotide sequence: TGCGCCAGCGGCGACCGCGGGCCGGCGGGCGAGCAGTACTTC.

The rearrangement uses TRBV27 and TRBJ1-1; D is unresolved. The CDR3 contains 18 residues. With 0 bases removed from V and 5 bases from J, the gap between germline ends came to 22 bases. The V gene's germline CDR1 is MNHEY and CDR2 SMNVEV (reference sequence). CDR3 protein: CASSLSMGSGWEETEAFF. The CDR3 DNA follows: TGTGCCAGCAGTTTATCGATGGGGTCGGGGTGGGAAGAGACTGAAGCTTTCTTT.

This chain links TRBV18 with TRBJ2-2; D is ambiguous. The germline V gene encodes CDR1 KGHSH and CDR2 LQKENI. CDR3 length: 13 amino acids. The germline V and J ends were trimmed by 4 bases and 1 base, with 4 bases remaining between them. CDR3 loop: CASSLQNTGELFF. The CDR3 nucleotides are TGTGCCAGCTCACTTCAGAACACCGGGGAGCTGTTTTTT.

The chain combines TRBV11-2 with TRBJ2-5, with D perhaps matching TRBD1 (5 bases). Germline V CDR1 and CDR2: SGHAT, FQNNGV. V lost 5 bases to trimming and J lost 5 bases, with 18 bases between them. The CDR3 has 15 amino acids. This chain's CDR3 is CASSLLRGGRETQYF. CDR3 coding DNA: TGTGCCAGCAGCCTTTTAAGGGGTGGCCGGGAGACCCAGTACTTC.

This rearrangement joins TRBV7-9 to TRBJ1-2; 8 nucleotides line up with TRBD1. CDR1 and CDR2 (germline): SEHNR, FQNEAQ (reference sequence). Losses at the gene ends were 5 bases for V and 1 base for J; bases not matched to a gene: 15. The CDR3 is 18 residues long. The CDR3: CASSLSQGASYLNYGYTF. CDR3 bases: TGTGCCAGCAGCCTTAGCCAGGGGGCCTCCTACCTTAACTATGGCTACACCTTC.

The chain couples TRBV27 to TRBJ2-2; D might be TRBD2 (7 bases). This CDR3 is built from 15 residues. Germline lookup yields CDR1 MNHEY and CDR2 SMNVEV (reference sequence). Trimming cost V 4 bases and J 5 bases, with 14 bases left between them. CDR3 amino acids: CASSWRGGETGELFF. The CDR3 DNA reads TGTGCCAGCAGTTGGAGGGGGGGGGAAACCGGGGAGCTGTTTTTT.